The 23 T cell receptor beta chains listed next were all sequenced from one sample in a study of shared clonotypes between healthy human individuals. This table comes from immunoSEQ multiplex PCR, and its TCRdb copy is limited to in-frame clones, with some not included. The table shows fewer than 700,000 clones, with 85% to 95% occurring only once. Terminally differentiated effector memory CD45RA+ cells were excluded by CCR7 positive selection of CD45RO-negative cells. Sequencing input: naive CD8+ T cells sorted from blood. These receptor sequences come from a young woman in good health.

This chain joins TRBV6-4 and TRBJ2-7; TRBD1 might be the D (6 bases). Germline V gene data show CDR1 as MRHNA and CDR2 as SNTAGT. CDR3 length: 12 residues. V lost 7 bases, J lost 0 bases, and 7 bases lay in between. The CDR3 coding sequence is TGTGCCAGCAAGGGACACTCCTACGAGCAGTACTTC. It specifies CASKGHSYEQYF.

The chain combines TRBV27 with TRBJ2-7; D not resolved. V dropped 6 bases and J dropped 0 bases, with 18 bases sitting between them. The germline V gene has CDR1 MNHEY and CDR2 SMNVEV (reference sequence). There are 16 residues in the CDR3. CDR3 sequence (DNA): TGTGCCAGCAGACCACTTCGGGCAACATCCTCCTACGAGCAGTACTTC. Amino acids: CASRPLRATSSYEQYF.

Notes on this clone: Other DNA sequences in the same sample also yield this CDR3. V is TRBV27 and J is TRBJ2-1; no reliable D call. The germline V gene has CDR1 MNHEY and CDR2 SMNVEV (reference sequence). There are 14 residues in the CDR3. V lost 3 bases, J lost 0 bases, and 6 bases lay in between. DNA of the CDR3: TGTGCCAGCAGTTTCAGTCCCTCCTACAATGAGCAGTTCTTC. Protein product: CASSFSPSYNEQFF.

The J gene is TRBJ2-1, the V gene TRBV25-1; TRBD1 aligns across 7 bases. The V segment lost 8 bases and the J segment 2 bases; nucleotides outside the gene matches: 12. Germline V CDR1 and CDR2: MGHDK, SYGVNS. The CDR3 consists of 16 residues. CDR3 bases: TGTGCCAGCGGGTGGCCAGGGGGAAAGGCCTACAATGAGCAGTTCTTC. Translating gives CASGWPGGKAYNEQFF.

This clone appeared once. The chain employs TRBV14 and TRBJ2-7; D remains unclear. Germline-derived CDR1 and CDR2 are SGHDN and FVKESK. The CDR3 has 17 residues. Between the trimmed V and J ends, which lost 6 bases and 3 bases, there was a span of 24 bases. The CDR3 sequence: CASSLARTPSPLYEQYF. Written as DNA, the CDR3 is TGTGCCAGCAGTCTCGCGCGCACCCCGAGTCCCCTCTACGAGCAGTACTTC.

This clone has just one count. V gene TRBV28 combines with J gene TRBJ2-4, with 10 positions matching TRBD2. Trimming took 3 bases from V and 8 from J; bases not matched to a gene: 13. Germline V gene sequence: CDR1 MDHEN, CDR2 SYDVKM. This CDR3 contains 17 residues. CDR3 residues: CASSFSTSGLQPDIQYF. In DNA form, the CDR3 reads TGTGCCAGCAGTTTCTCGACTAGCGGGTTACAACCGGACATTCAGTACTTC.

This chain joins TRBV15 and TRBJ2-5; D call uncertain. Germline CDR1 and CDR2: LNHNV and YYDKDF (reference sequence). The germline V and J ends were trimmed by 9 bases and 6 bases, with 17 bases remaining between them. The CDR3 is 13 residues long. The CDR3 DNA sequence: TGTGCCACTCCTTTAGCCCCGGAAAAGACCCAGTACTTC. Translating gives CATPLAPEKTQYF. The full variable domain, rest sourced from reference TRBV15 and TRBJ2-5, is DAMVIQNPRYQVTQFGKPVTLSCSQTLNHNVMYWYQQKSSQAPKLLFHYYDKDFNNEADTPDNFQSRRPNTSFCFLDIRSPGLGDTAMYLCATPLAPEKTQYFGPGTRLLVL.

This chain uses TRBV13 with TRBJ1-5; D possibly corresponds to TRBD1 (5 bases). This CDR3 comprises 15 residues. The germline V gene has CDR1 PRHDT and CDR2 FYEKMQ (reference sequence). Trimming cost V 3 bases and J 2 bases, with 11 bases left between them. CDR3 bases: TGTGCCAGCAGCTTGCGGGCGGGGGGCAATCAGCCCCAGCATTTT. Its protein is CASSLRAGGNQPQHF.

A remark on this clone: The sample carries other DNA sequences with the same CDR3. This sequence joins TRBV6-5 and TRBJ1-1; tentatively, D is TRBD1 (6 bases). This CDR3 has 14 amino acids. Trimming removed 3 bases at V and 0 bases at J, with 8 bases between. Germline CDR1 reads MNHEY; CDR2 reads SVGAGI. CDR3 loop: CASSYGGMNTEAFF. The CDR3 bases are TGTGCCAGCAGTTATGGGGGCATGAACACTGAAGCTTTCTTT.

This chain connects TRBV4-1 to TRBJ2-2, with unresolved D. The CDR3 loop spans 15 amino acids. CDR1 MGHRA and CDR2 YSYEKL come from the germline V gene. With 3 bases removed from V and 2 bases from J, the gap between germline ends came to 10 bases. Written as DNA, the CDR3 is TGCGCCAGCAGCCAGGGTCTAGGAAACACCGGGGAGCTGTTTTTT. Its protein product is CASSQGLGNTGELFF.

CDR3 protein: CASRGSPVIEQFF. The CDR3 nucleotides read TGTGCCAGCCGAGGAAGCCCCGTTATTGAGCAGTTCTTC. The chain uses TRBV2 and TRBJ2-1; D remains unclear. Between the trimmed V and J ends, which lost 8 bases and 9 bases, there was a span of 17 bases. From germline, CDR1 is SNHLY and CDR2 FYNNEI. The CDR3 extends over 13 amino acids.

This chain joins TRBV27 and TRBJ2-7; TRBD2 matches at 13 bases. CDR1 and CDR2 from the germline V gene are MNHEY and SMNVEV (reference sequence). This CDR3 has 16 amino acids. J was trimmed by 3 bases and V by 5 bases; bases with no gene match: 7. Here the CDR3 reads CASSPGTSGMFYEQYF. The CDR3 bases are TGTGCCAGCAGTCCCGGGACTAGCGGGATGTTCTACGAGCAGTACTTC.

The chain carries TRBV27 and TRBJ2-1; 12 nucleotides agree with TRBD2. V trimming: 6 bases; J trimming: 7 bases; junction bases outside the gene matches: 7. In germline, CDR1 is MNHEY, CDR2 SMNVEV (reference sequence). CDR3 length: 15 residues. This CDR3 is CASRSGTSGYNEQFF. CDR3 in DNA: TGTGCCAGCAGGTCCGGGACTAGCGGGTATAATGAGCAGTTCTTC.

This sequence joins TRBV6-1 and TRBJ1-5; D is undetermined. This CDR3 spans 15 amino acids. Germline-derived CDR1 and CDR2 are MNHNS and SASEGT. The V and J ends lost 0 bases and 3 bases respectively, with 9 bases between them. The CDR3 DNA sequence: TGTGCCAGCAGTGAAGCTGTGGGGAACAATCAGCCCCAGCATTTT. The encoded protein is CASSEAVGNNQPQHF.

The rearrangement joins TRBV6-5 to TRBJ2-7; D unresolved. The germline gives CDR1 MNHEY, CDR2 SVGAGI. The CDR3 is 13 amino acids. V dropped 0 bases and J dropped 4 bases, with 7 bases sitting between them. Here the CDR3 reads CASSYSELYEQYF. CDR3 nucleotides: TGTGCCAGCAGTTACTCGGAGCTGTACGAGCAGTACTTC.

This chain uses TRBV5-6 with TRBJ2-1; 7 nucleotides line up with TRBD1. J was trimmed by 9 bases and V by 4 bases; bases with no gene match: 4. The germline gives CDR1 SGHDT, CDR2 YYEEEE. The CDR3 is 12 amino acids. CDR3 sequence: CASSMTGTEQFF. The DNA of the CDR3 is TGTGCCAGCAGCATGACAGGGACTGAGCAGTTCTTC.

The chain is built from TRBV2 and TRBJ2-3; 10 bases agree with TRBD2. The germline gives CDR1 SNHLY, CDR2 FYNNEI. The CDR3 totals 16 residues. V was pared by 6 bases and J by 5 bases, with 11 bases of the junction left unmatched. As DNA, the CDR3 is TGTGCCAGCAGGACAGCGGGAGGGCCGAATCTAGATACGCAGTATTTT. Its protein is CASRTAGGPNLDTQYF.

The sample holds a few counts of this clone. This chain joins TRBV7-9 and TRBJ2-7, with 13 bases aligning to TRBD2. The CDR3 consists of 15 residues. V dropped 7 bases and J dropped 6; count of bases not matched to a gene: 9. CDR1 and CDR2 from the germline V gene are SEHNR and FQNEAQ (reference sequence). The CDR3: CASTPPTSGRGEQYF. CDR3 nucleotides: TGTGCCAGCACCCCTCCAACTAGCGGGAGGGGCGAGCAGTACTTC. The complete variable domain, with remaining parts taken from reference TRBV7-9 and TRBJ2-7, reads DTGVSQNPRHKITKRGQNVTFRCDPISEHNRLYWYRQTLGQGPEFLTYFQNEAQLEKSRLLSDRFSAERPKGSFSTLEIQRTEQGDSAMYLCASTPPTSGRGEQYFGPGTRLTVT.

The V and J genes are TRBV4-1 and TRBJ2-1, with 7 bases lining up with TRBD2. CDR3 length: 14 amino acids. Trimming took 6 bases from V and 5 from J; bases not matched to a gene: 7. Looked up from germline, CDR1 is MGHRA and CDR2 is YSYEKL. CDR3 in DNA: TGCGCCAGCAGACGCGGGACTAAACACAATGAGCAGTTCTTC. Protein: CASRRGTKHNEQFF.

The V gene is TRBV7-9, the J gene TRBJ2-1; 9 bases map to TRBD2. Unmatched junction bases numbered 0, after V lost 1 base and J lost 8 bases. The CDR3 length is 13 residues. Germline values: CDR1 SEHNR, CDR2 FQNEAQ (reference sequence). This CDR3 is CASSLGTSDEQFF. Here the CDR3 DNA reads TGTGCCAGCAGCTTAGGGACTAGCGATGAGCAGTTCTTC.

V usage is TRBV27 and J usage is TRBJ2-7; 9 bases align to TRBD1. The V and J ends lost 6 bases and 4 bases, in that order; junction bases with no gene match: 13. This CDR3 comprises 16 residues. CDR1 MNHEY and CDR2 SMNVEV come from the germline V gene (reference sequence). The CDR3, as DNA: TGTGCCAGCAGCGAATCAACCGGGACAGGGTTGTACGAGCAGTACTTC. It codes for CASSESTGTGLYEQYF.

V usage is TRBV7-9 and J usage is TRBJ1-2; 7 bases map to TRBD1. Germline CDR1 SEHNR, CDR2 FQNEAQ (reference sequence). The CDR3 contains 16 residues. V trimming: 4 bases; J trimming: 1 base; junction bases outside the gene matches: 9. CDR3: CASSSDRVEVNYGYTF. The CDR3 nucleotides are TGTGCCAGCAGCTCAGACAGGGTTGAGGTTAACTATGGCTACACCTTC.

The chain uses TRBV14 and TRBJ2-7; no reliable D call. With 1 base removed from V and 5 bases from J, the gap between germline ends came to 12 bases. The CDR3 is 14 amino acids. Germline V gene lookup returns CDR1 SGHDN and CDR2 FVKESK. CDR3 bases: TGTGCCAGCAGCCAAGGTCCGGCAGCCGACGAGCAGTACTTC. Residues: CASSQGPAADEQYF.